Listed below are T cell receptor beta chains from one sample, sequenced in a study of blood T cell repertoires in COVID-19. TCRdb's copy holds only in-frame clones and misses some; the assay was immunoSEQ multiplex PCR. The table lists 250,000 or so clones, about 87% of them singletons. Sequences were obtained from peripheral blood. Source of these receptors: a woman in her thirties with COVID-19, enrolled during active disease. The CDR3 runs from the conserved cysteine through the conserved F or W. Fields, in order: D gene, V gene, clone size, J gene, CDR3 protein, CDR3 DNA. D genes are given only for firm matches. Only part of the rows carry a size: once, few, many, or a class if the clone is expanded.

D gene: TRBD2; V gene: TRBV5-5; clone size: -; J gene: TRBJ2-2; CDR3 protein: CASSLEWEGGELFF; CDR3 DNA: TGTGCCAGCAGCTTGGAGTGGGAGGGCGGGGAGCTGTTTTTT
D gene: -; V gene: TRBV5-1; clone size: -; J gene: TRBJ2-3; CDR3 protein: CASSQGSPGTDTQYF; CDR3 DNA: TGCGCCAGCAGCCAGGGGAGTCCCGGCACAGATACGCAGTATTTT
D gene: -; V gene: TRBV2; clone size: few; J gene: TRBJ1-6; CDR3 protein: CASKAAGISPLHF; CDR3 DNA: TGTGCCAGCAAGGCGGCAGGGATTTCACCCCTCCACTTT
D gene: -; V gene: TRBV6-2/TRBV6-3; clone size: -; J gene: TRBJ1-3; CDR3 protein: CASSDHRFRSGNTIYF; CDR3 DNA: TGTGCCAGCAGTGACCACAGGTTCCGCTCTGGAAACACCATATATTTT
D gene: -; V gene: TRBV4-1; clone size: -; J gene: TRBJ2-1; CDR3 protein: CASSQASGGTEQFF; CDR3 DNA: TGCGCCAGCAGCCAAGCGTCAGGGGGGACTGAGCAGTTCTTC
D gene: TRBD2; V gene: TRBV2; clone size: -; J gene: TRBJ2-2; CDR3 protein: CASGRAGLAGNTGELFF; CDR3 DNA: TGTGCCAGCGGGCGCGCGGGACTAGCGGGGAACACCGGGGAGCTGTTTTTT
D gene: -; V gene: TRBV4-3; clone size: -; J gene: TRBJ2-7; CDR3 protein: CASSQDWTALGEQYF; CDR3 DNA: TGCGCCAGCAGCCAAGATTGGACAGCGCTAGGCGAGCAGTACTTC
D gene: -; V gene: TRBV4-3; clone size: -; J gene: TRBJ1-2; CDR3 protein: CASSQVQVQDGYTF; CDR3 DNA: TGCGCCAGCAGCCAAGTCCAGGTACAAGATGGCTACACCTTC
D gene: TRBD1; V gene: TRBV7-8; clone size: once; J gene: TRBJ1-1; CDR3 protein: CASSDGQVGNTEAFF; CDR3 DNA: TGTGCCAGCAGCGACGGACAGGTGGGGAACACTGAAGCTTTCTTT
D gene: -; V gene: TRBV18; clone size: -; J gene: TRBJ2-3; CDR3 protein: CASSPNRQGGGEDTQYF; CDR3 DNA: TGTGCCAGCTCACCGAACCGTCAAGGGGGGGGTGAGGATACGCAGTATTTT
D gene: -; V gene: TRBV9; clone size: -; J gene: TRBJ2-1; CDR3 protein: CASSVDGGGSYNEQFF; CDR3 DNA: TGTGCCAGCAGCGTAGATGGGGGAGGCTCCTACAATGAGCAGTTCTTC
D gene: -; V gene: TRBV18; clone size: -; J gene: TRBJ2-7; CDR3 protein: CASSPPLSGEQYF; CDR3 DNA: TGTGCCAGCTCACCACCTTTATCGGGAGAGCAGTACTTC
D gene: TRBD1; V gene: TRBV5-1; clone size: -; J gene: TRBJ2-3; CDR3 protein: CASSNGQGADTQYF; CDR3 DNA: TGCGCCAGCAGCAACGGACAGGGGGCGGATACGCAGTATTTT
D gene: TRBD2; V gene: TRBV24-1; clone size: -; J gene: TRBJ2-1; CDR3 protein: CATSDGTSVSGNEQFF; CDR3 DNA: TGTGCCACCAGTGATGGGACTAGCGTTTCCGGCAATGAGCAGTTCTTC
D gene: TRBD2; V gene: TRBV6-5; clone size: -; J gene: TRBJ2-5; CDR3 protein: CASRREGPLNF; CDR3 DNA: TGTGCCAGCCGGCGGGAGGGCCCGCTGAACTTC
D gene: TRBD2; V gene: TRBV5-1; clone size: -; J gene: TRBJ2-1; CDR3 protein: CASSGASGVDEQFF; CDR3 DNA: TGCGCCAGCAGTGGGGCTAGCGGGGTTGATGAGCAGTTCTTC
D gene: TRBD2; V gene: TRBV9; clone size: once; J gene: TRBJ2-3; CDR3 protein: CASSVGASGALTDTQYF; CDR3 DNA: TGTGCCAGCAGCGTAGGGGCTAGCGGGGCACTCACAGATACGCAGTATTTT
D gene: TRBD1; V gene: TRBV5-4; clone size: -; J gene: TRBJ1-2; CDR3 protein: CASSLDRGYGYTF; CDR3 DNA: TGTGCCAGCAGCTTGGACAGGGGCTATGGCTACACCTTC
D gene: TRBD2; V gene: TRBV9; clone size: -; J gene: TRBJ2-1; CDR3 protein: CASSVGSGRTDEQFF; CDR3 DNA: TGTGCCAGCAGCGTAGGTAGCGGGAGAACGGACGAGCAGTTCTTC
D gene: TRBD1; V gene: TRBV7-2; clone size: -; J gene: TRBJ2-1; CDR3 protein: CASSPQGRGIDEQFF; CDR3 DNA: TGTGCCAGCAGCCCCCAAGGCAGGGGGATCGATGAGCAGTTCTTC
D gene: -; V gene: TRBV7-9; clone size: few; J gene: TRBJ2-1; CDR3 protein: CASSAAPGNEQFF; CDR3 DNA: TGTGCCAGCAGCGCCGCTCCAGGGAATGAGCAGTTCTTC
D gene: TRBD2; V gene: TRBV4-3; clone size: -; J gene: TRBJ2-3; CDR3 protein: CASSQDLTSSGGPGDTQYF; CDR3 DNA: TGCGCCAGCAGCCAAGATTTAACGTCTAGCGGGGGGCCGGGAGATACGCAGTATTTT
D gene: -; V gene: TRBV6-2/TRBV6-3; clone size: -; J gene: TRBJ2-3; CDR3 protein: CASSSPVTDTQYF; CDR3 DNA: TGTGCCAGCAGTTCCCCCGTGACAGATACGCAGTATTTT
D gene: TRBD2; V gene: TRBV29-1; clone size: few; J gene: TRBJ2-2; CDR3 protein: CSVLAGNTGELFF; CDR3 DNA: TGCAGCGTTCTAGCGGGGAACACCGGGGAGCTGTTTTTT
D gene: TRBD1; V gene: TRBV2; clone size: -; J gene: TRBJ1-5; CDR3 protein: CASSDGTGGNQPQHF; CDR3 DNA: TGTGCCAGCAGTGATGGTACAGGGGGGAATCAGCCCCAGCATTTT
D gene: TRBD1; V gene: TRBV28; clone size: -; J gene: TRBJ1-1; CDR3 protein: CASSSGASWDRENTEAFF; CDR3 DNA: TGTGCCAGCAGTTCCGGAGCTTCCTGGGACAGGGAAAACACTGAAGCTTTCTTT
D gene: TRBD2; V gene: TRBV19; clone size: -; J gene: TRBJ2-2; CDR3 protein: CASTLAGGRFTGELFF; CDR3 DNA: TGTGCCAGTACCCTAGCGGGAGGACGTTTCACCGGGGAGCTGTTTTTT
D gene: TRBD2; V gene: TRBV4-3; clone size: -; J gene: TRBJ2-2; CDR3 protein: CASSQQRGVGGELFF; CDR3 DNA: TGCGCCAGCAGCCAACAGCGGGGGGTCGGCGGGGAGCTGTTTTTT
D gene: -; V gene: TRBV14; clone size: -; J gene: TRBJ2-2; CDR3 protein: CASSQGRVLYTGELFF; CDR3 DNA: TGTGCCAGCAGCCAAGGCAGGGTTCTTTACACCGGGGAGCTGTTTTTT
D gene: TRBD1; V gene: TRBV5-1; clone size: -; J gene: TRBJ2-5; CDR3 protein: CASSLGGQGTETQYF; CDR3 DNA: TGCGCCAGCAGCTTGGGGGGACAGGGGACGGAGACCCAGTACTTC
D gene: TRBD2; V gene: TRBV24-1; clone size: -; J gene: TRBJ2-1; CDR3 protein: CAASDLTSGGQFF; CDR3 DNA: TGTGCCGCCAGTGATTTGACTAGCGGGGGGCAGTTCTTC
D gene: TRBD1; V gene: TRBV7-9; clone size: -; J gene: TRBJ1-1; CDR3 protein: CASSLGTGGAFF; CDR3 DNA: TGTGCCAGCAGCTTAGGAACAGGGGGAGCTTTCTTT
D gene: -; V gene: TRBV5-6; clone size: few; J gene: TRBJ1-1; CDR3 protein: CASSLGTEAFF; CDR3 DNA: TGTGCCAGCAGCTTGGGGACAGAAGCTTTCTTT
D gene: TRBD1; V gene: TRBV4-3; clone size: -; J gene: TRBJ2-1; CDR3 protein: CASSQEFPGQAYNEQFF; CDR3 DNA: TGCGCCAGCAGCCAAGAATTTCCGGGACAGGCCTACAATGAGCAGTTCTTC
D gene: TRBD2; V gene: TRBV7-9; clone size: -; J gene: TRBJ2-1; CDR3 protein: CASSPSGIRSNEQFF; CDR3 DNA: TGTGCCAGCAGCCCCAGCGGGATTAGGTCCAATGAGCAGTTCTTC
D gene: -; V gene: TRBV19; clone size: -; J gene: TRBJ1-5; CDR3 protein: CATEYLGGNQPQHF; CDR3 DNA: TGTGCCACCGAGTATCTAGGGGGCAATCAGCCCCAGCATTTT
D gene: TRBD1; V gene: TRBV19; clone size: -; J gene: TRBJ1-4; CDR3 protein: CASSEDRESEKLFF; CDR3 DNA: TGTGCCAGTAGCGAAGACAGGGAGAGTGAAAAACTGTTTTTT
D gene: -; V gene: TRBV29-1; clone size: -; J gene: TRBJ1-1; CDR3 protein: CSVEDGIGGAMNTEAFF; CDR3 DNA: TGCAGCGTTGAAGATGGAATAGGGGGAGCCATGAACACTGAAGCTTTCTTT